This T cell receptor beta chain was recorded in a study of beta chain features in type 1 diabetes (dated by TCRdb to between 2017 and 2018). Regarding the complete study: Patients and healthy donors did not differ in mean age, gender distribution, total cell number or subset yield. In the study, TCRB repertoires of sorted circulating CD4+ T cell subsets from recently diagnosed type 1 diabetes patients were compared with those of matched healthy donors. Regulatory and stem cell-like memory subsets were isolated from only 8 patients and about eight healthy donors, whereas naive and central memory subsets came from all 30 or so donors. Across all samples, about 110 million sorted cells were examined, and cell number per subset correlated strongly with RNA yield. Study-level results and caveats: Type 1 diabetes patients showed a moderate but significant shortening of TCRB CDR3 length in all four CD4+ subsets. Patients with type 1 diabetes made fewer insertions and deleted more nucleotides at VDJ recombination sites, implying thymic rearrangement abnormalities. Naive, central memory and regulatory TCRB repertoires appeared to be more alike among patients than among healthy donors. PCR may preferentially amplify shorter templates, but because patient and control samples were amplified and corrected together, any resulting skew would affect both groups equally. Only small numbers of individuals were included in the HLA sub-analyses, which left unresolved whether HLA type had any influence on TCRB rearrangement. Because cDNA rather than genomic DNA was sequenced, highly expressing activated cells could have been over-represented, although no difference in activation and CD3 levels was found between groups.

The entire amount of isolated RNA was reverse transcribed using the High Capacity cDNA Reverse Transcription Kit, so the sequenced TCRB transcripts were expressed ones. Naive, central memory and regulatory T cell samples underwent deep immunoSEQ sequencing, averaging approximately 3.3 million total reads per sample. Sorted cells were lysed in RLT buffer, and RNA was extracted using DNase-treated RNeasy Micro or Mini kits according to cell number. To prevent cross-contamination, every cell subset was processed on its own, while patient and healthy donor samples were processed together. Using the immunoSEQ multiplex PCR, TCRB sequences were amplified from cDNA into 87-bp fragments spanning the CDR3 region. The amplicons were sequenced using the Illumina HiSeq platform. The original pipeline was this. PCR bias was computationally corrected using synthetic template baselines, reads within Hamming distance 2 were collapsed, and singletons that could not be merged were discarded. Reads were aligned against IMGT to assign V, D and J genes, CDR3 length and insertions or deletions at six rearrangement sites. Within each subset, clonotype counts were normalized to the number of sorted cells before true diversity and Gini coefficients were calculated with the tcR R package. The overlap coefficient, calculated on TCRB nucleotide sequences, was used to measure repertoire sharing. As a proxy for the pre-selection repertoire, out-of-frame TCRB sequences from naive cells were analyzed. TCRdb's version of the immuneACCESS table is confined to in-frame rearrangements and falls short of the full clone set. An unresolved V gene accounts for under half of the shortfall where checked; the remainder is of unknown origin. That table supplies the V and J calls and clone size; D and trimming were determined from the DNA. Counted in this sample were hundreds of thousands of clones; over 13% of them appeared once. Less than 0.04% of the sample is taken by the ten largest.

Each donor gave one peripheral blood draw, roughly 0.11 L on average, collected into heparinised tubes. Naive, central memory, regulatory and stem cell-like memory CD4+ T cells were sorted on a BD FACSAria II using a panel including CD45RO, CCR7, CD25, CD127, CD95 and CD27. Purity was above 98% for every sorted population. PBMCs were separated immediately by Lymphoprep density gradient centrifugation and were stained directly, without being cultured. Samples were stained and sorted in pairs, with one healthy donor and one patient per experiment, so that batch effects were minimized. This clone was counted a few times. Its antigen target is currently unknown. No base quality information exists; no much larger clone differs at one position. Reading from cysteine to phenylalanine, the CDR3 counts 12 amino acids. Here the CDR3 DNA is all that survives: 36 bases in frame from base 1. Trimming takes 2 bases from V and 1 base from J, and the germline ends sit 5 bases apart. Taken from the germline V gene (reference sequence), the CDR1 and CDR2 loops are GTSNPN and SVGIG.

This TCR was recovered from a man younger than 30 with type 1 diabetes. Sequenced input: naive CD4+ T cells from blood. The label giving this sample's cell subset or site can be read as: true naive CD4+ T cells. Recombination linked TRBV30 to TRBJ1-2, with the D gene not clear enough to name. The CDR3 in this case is CAWSNNNYGYTF. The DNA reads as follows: TGTGCCTGGAGTAACAATAACTATGGCTACACCTTC.